Presented here are 3 T cell receptor beta chains from one specimen sequenced in a study of cytomegalovirus exposure and HLA in healthy donors. The PCR was carried out with 60 Vbeta primers and 13 Jbeta primers. Repertoires were generated with immunoSEQ multiplex PCR, while TCRdb's copy carries only in-frame clones and drops some. The profile shows about 170,000 clones, roughly 82% of them singletons. The sample was PBMCs. These receptor sequences come from a woman between 50 and 59 years old in good health and CMV-seropositive.

This chain uses TRBV2 with TRBJ1-2, with D perhaps matching TRBD1 (5 bases). Germline V gene lookup returns CDR1 SNHLY and CDR2 FYNNEI. V gave up 4 bases and J gave up 0 bases, with 12 bases separating them. The CDR3 length is 15 residues. The DNA of the CDR3 is TGTGCCAGCAGTGCCGACCGGACATCTAACTATGGCTACACCTTC. Its translation: CASSADRTSNYGYTF.

The chain has TRBV7-8 and TRBJ2-5; TRBD2 agrees at 9 bases. The CDR3 covers 16 residues. V dropped 6 bases and J dropped 4; count of bases not matched to a gene: 12. The germline V gene encodes CDR1 SGHVS and CDR2 FQNEAQ. The CDR3 reads CASRTLWTSVGETQYF. CDR3 sequence (DNA): TGTGCCAGCAGAACCTTATGGACTAGCGTTGGAGAGACCCAGTACTTC.

A word on this clone: This CDR3 is also generated by other DNA sequences in the sample. The gene calls are TRBV5-1 and TRBJ1-1, with 7 bases that match TRBD1. The germline V gene encodes CDR1 SGHRS and CDR2 YFSETQ. V lost 2 bases, J lost 1 base, and 11 bases stayed unmatched. The CDR3 extends over 17 amino acids. Here the CDR3 reads CASSLARGRGQNTEAFF. The DNA for the CDR3 is TGCGCCAGCAGCTTAGCCCGGGGTAGGGGGCAGAACACTGAAGCTTTCTTT.